This TCR beta chain came from a study of persistence of HIV-infected CD4 T cells. This nonspecific control used anti-CD3/anti-CD28 bead stimulation of CD4+ T cells. Sorting selected CD4+ T cells upregulating both CD40 ligand and CD69. Undetectable plasma HIV-1 RNA below 50 copies/mL lasted at least 4 years. PBMCs were depleted of CD8+ T cells before stimulation. Anti-CD28/CD49d costimulation, CD40-blocking antibody and enfuvirtide were given to CD8-depleted PBMCs for 15 to 20 hours. Sequencing used immunoSEQ version 4 in survey mode. Each sample used up to 1 ug genomic DNA diluted to approximately 10 ng/uL. The repertoire was sequenced with immunoSEQ multiplex PCR; TCRdb's copy has only in-frame clones and lacks some. The sample includes about 43,000 clones, 89% of them seen just once. Notes on this clone: The antigen is unknown.

V lost 4 bases to trimming and J lost 3 bases; unmatched junction nucleotides: 11. The CDR3 is made up of 18 amino acids. Germline CDR1 reads SGHRS; CDR2 reads YFSETQ. The rearrangement uses TRBV5-1 and TRBJ2-3; the match to TRBD2 covers 13 bases. The sequence was collected from an adult man with HIV who was CMV-seropositive. Source: CD4+ T cells sorted from PBMCs after approximately 18-hour stimulation, taken from a patient who received antiretroviral therapy. DNA for the CDR3: TGCGCCAGCAGCCCAACTAGCGGGGGGGCCTTCATTACAGATACGCAGTATTTT. Translation: CASSPTSGGAFITDTQYF. The whole variable domain, filled in from reference TRBV5-1 and TRBJ2-3, reads KAGVTQTPRYLIKTRGQQVTLSCSPISGHRSVSWYQQTPGQGLQFLFEYFSETQRNKGNFPGRFSGRQFSNSRSEMNVSTLELGDSALYLCASSPTSGGAFITDTQYFGPGTRLTVL.